This T cell receptor (beta chain) derives from a study of cytomegalovirus exposure and HLA in healthy donors. As for the study in general: There were approximately 400 genotyped donors. Of these, about 86% fell in the genetic ancestry cluster associated with self-reported Caucasian donors.

This CDR3 comprises 15 residues. Germline-derived CDR1 and CDR2 are GTSNPN and SVGIG (reference sequence). With V trimmed by 0 bases and J by 8 bases, 6 bases remained unmatched. PCR primers comprised 60 Vbeta and 13 Jbeta primers. Produced via immunoSEQ multiplex PCR; TCRdb's table is partial and in-frame only. In the table there are 85,000 to 100,000 clones, over 80% of which are singletons. For this clone: As yet, its antigen is unknown.

Study-wide findings and caveats: It was assumed in the presence/absence analyses that sequencing depth was roughly uniform across donors. Earlier analysis yielded a pattern in which most TCR beta V segments were productive about 90% or about 30% of the time. Highest at DRB1 and lowest at HLA-C, TCR association rates differed among HLA loci in a later analysis.

The clonotype originates from a man in his late teens or twenties in good health and CMV-seronegative. Material for sequencing was PBMCs. This rearrangement joins TRBV30 to TRBJ1-4, with 10 positions matching TRBD1. This chain's CDR3 is CAWSVKGQGREKLFF. The CDR3 DNA reads TGTGCCTGGAGTGTAAAGGGACAGGGGAGAGAAAAACTGTTTTTT.